Listed here are 28 T cell receptor beta chains from one sample, sequenced in a study of identifying expanded T cells in peripheral blood. Here immunoSEQ multiplex PCR was the method, and the copy in TCRdb shows in-frame clones only, minus some. The sample records about 63,000 clones, over 80% being singletons. The sequencing input was blood. All receptors come from a person aged 18-70 years in good health.

V usage is TRBV4-1 and J usage is TRBJ2-7; 11 bases match TRBD2. The V gene end was trimmed by 3 bases and the J gene end by 3 bases; junction bases not matched to a gene: 4. This CDR3 has 15 amino acids. The germline gives CDR1 MGHRA, CDR2 YSYEKL. The CDR3 DNA is TGCGCCAGCAGCCACCCTAGCGGGAGGCTCTACGAGCAGTACTTC. This sequence encodes CASSHPSGRLYEQYF.

This chain uses TRBV6-1 with TRBJ1-4, with 7 bases aligning to TRBD1. Per germline, CDR1 MNHNS and CDR2 SASEGT. The junction had 6 bases not matched to a gene; V was cut back by 5 bases and J by 3 bases. The CDR3 is made up of 15 amino acids. The CDR3 sequence is CASSPLTGSNEKLFF. DNA of the CDR3: TGTGCCAGCAGTCCCCTGACAGGGTCTAATGAAAAACTGTTTTTT.

The gene calls are TRBV4-1 and TRBJ1-6; a weak D match, TRBD1 (6 bases). The germline CDR1 and CDR2 sequences are MGHRA and YSYEKL. Trimming stripped 3 bases from V and 8 bases from J, with 14 bases between. The CDR3 spans 15 residues. CDR3: CASSHRTDLDSPLHF. DNA of the CDR3: TGCGCCAGCAGCCACCGGACAGATTTGGATTCACCCCTCCACTTT.

The rearrangement uses TRBV5-1 and TRBJ1-2, with 8 bases lining up with TRBD1. Germline trimming cut 0 bases from V and 5 bases from J; bases unmatched to any gene: 6. The CDR3 sequence is 15 residues long. Germline-derived CDR1 and CDR2 are SGHRS and YFSETQ. The CDR3 protein is CASSLAGTGFYGYTF. The CDR3 DNA is TGCGCCAGCAGCTTGGCCGGGACAGGCTTTTATGGCTACACCTTC.

This chain connects TRBV6-6 to TRBJ1-5; the match to TRBD1 covers 8 bases. Germline V gene sequence: CDR1 MNHNY, CDR2 SVGAGI (reference sequence). The CDR3 consists of 15 residues. Trimming cost V 7 bases and J 2 bases; bases outside gene matches: 7. As DNA, the CDR3 is TGTGCCAGCATGCTCAGGGGGCAGGGCAATCAGCCCCAGCATTTT. It encodes CASMLRGQGNQPQHF.

This chain connects TRBV28 to TRBJ2-7; TRBD1 matches 8 bases. J lost 0 bases, V lost 5 bases, and 6 bases had no gene match. Germline V gene sequence: CDR1 MDHEN, CDR2 SYDVKM. The CDR3 sequence is 15 residues long. The CDR3 reads CASSLRTGSSYEQYV. CDR3 nucleotide sequence: TGTGCCAGCAGTCTTCGGACAGGGAGCTCCTACGAGCAGTACGTC.

This sequence joins TRBV7-3 and TRBJ1-5; D gene unclear. Between the trimmed V and J ends, which lost 2 bases and 6 bases, there was a span of 8 bases. CDR3 length: 13 amino acids. Germline V gene lookup returns CDR1 SGHTA and CDR2 FQGTGA. The DNA for the CDR3 is TGTGCCAGCAGCTTAGATCCTGGTCAGCCCCAGCATTTT. Its protein is CASSLDPGQPQHF.

The chain has TRBV27 and TRBJ2-5, with D perhaps given as TRBD1 or TRBD2 (7 bases each). Germline V gene lookup returns CDR1 MNHEY and CDR2 SMNVEV (reference sequence). CDR3 length equals 14 residues. With 6 bases removed from V and 4 bases from J, the gap between germline ends came to 15 bases. This CDR3 is CASRHTGEGETQYF. CDR3 nucleotides: TGTGCCAGCAGGCATACAGGGGAGGGAGAGACCCAGTACTTC.

The chain's CDR3 is CASSLGSLAGGTDTQYF. CDR3 DNA sequence: TGTGCCAGCAGCTTAGGTTCTCTAGCGGGAGGCACAGATACGCAGTATTTT. The V and J genes are TRBV7-2 and TRBJ2-3; 10 bases are a match to TRBD2. The CDR3 is 17 amino acids. Germline V gene data show CDR1 as SGHTA and CDR2 as FQGNSA. Trimming at V came to 1 base and at J to 1 base, leaving 5 bases not matched to a gene.

J is TRBJ2-5 and V is TRBV7-9; 10 nucleotides agree with TRBD2. CDR1 and CDR2 from the germline V gene are SEHNR and FQNEAQ (reference sequence). CDR3 length: 17 residues. V trimming: 5 bases; J trimming: 5 bases; junction bases outside the gene matches: 14. The CDR3, as DNA: TGTGCCAGCAGCGACAGGGGTCTAGCGGGAGCAGGGGAGACCCAGTACTTC. Its protein product is CASSDRGLAGAGETQYF.

The V and J genes are TRBV19 and TRBJ2-2, with 11 positions matching TRBD2. Germline V gene lookup returns CDR1 LNHDA and CDR2 SQIVND (reference sequence). There are 16 residues in the CDR3. Trimming took 5 bases from V and 6 from J; bases not matched to a gene: 8. In DNA, the CDR3 is TGTGCCAGTAGTCCCAGACTAGCGGGACTCGCCGGGGAGCTGTTTTTT. Its protein is CASSPRLAGLAGELFF.

The chain links TRBV30 to TRBJ1-1, with D possibly being TRBD1 (5 bases). This CDR3 comprises 13 residues. CDR1 GTSNPN and CDR2 SVGIG come from the germline V gene (reference sequence). Deletions cut 5 bases from V and 2 bases from J, with 12 bases between. The CDR3 loop is CAWRVQGNTEAFF. The CDR3 DNA is TGTGCCTGGCGCGTGCAGGGTAACACTGAAGCTTTCTTT.

V usage is TRBV2 and J usage is TRBJ2-1, with D unresolved. This CDR3 comprises 16 residues. Germline V gene lookup returns CDR1 SNHLY and CDR2 FYNNEI. Trimming stripped 1 base from V and 2 bases from J, with 12 bases between. CDR3 coding DNA: TGTGCCAGCAGTGAAGAGGTGTGGGATACCTACAATGAGCAGTTCTTC. The encoded protein is CASSEEVWDTYNEQFF.

The V and J genes are TRBV2 and TRBJ2-1; TRBD2 matches at 11 bases. Germline values: CDR1 SNHLY, CDR2 FYNNEI. The ends lost 8 bases at V and 0 bases at J; junction bases unmatched: 6. This CDR3 spans 16 amino acids. The CDR3 sequence: CASEGLAGGSYNEQFF. CDR3 nucleotide sequence: TGTGCCAGCGAGGGGCTAGCGGGGGGCTCCTACAATGAGCAGTTCTTC.

This chain uses TRBV7-8 with TRBJ1-2, with D uncertain. This CDR3 is built from 14 residues. V lost 6 bases to trimming and J lost 0 bases, with 11 bases between them. The germline CDR1 and CDR2 sequences are SGHVS and FQNEAQ. CDR3 sequence: CASRGGLTNYGYTF. CDR3 nucleotide sequence: TGTGCCAGCAGGGGAGGGTTAACTAACTATGGCTACACCTTC.

The chain has TRBV15 and TRBJ2-7, with D perhaps assigned TRBD1 or TRBD2 (5 bases each). This CDR3 has 16 residues. Trimming pared 0 bases from V and 2 bases from J, leaving 14 bases between. The germline CDR1 and CDR2 sequences are LNHNV and YYDKDF (reference sequence). Here the CDR3 DNA reads TGTGCCACCAGCAGAGATCCGGGACCAACGCCCTACGAGCAGTACTTC. Its translation is CATSRDPGPTPYEQYF.

V usage is TRBV27 and J usage is TRBJ2-2; 8 nucleotides agree with TRBD2. Germline loops: CDR1 MNHEY, CDR2 SMNVEV (reference sequence). The V and J ends lost 8 bases and 4 bases, in that order; junction bases with no gene match: 6. This CDR3 region has 14 residues. CDR3 nucleotides: TGTGCCAGCGGGACTAGTTCGGTCACCGGGGAGCTGTTTTTT. Protein product: CASGTSSVTGELFF.

This clone rates as medium-sized. The chain is built from TRBV18 and TRBJ1-2, with 10 bases that match TRBD1. CDR3 length equals 19 residues. V lost 5 bases to trimming and J lost 2 bases; unmatched junction nucleotides: 17. Looked up from germline, CDR1 is KGHSH and CDR2 is LQKENI. The CDR3 here is CASSYFSGTGARTNYGYTF. Here the CDR3 DNA reads TGTGCCAGCTCATACTTCTCCGGGACAGGGGCCCGTACCAACTATGGCTACACCTTC.

The chain recombines TRBV7-2 with TRBJ1-1; D perhaps matches TRBD1 (5 bases). V lost 5 bases and J 1 base, leaving 11 bases between the germline ends. Germline V CDR1 and CDR2: SGHTA, FQGNSA. The CDR3 totals 14 residues. CDR3 in DNA: TGTGCCAGCAGCCTCGAAGGGACGAACACTGAAGCTTTCTTT. Translating it yields CASSLEGTNTEAFF.

The chain has TRBV10-2 and TRBJ1-3; D call uncertain. This CDR3 spans 14 amino acids. Trimming took 6 bases from V and 0 from J, leaving 9 bases between them. CDR1 is WSHSY, CDR2 SAAADI, per germline. As DNA, the CDR3 is TGCGCCAGCAGGGGTACCAGCTCTGGAAACACCATATATTTT. Its protein product is CASRGTSSGNTIYF.

This chain connects TRBV5-4 to TRBJ1-1; 8 positions agree with TRBD1. The CDR3 has 16 amino acids. CDR1 and CDR2 from the germline V gene are SGHNT and YYREEE (reference sequence). Trimming at V came to 5 bases and at J to 8 bases, leaving 17 bases not matched to a gene. The DNA for the CDR3 is TGTGCCAGCAGTTCCCGGACAGGGCGGGGTGCCATCGAAGCTTTCTTT. This translates into CASSSRTGRGAIEAFF.

V is TRBV6-4 and J is TRBJ2-3; D might be TRBD1 or TRBD2, each matching 5 bases. The CDR3 runs 15 residues. Germline V gene sequence: CDR1 MRHNA, CDR2 SNTAGT. Trimming took off 2 bases at V and 3 bases at J, with 12 bases between the two ends. The CDR3 sequence: CASSDGGSPTDTQYF. CDR3 sequence (DNA): TGTGCCAGCAGTGACGGGGGTTCCCCTACAGATACGCAGTATTTT.

The rearrangement links TRBV2 to TRBJ2-7; D remains ambiguous. The V and J ends lost 4 bases and 6 bases respectively, with 7 bases between them. CDR3 length equals 11 residues. Looked up from germline, CDR1 is SNHLY and CDR2 is FYNNEI. CDR3 nucleotide sequence: TGTGCCAGCAGTGTTTTGTCCGAGCAGTACTTC. This translates into CASSVLSEQYF.

The chain couples TRBV5-4 to TRBJ2-2; possible D gene TRBD2, 6 bases. Between the trimmed V and J ends, which lost 5 bases and 6 bases, there was a span of 17 bases. Germline lookup yields CDR1 SGHNT and CDR2 YYREEE (reference sequence). The CDR3 totals 15 residues. DNA for the CDR3: TGTGCCAGCAGTCCGGGACTTAGATTACCCGGGGAGCTGTTTTTT. As protein: CASSPGLRLPGELFF.

V and J are TRBV11-2 and TRBJ1-2, with D possibly matching TRBD1 (6 bases). The CDR3 consists of 16 residues. The germline V and J ends were trimmed by 0 bases and 3 bases, with 14 bases remaining between them. CDR1 and CDR2 from the germline V gene are SGHAT and FQNNGV. In DNA form, the CDR3 reads TGTGCCAGCAGCTTAGATCCGGGACAAAGTGACTATGGCTACACCTTC. Protein: CASSLDPGQSDYGYTF. The whole variable domain, remainder taken from reference TRBV11-2 and TRBJ1-2, is EAGVAQSPRYKIIEKRQSVAFWCNPISGHATLYWYQQILGQGPKLLIQFQNNGVVDDSQLPKDRFSAERLKGVDSTLKIQPAKLEDSAVYLCASSLDPGQSDYGYTFGSGTRLTVV.

The chain couples TRBV6-1 to TRBJ2-1, with 14 bases matching TRBD2. Germline assignment: CDR1 MNHNS and CDR2 SASEGT. This CDR3 has 16 residues. J gave up 9 bases and V 4 bases, and 8 bases lay outside the gene matches. CDR3 nucleotides: TGTGCCAGCAGTGGACAACCGGGACTAGCGGGAGCTGAGCAGTTCTTC. This encodes CASSGQPGLAGAEQFF.

This clone was seen once. The CDR3 loop is CASSLSLFTGELFF. CDR3 nucleotide sequence: TGCGCCAGCAGCCTCAGCCTGTTTACCGGGGAGCTGTTTTTT. The chain recombines TRBV5-1 with TRBJ2-2; D unclear. Deletions cut 4 bases from V and 5 bases from J, with 12 bases between. Germline loops: CDR1 SGHRS, CDR2 YFSETQ. This CDR3 has 14 amino acids.

V and J are TRBV6-1 and TRBJ1-5; the match to TRBD1 covers 8 bases. The CDR3 totals 13 residues. J lost 3 bases, V lost 6 bases, and 1 base had no gene match. Per germline, CDR1 MNHNS and CDR2 SASEGT. CDR3 sequence: CASRGQVNQPQHF. Written as DNA, the CDR3 is TGTGCCAGCAGGGGACAGGTCAATCAGCCCCAGCATTTT.